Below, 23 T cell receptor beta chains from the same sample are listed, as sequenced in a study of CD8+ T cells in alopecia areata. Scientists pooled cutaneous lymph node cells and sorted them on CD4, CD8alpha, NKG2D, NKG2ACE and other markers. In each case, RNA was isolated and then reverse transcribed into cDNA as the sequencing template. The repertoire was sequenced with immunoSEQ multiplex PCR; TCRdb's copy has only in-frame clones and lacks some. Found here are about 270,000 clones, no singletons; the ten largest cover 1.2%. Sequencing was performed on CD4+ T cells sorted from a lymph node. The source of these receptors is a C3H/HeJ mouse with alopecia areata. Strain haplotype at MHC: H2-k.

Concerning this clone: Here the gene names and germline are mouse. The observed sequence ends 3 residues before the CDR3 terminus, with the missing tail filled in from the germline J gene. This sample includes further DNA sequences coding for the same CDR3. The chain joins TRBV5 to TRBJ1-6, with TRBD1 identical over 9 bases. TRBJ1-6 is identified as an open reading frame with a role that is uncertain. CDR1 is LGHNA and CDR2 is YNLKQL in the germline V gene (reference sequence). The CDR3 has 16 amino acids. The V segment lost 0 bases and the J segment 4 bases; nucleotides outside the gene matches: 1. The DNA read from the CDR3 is TGTGCCAGCAGCCAAGAACAGGGGGCTTATAATTCGCCC. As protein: CASSQEQGAYNSP. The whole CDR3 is CASSQEQGAYNSPLYF.

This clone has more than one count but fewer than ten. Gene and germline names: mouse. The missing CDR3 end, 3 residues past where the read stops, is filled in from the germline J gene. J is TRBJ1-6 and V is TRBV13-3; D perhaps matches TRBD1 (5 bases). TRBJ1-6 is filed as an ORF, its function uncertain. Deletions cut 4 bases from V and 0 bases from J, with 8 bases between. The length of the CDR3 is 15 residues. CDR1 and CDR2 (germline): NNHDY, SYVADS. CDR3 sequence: CASSRQRSYNSPLYF. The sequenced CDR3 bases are TGTGCCAGCAGTCGACAGCGTTCCTATAATTCGCCC.

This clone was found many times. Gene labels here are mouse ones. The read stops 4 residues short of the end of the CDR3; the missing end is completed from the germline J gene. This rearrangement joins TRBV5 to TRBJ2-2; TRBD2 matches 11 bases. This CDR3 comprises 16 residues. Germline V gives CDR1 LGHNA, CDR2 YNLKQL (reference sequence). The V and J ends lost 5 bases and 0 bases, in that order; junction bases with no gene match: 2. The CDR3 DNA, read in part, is TGTGCCAGCAGCAACTGGGGGGGCGCAAACACCGGG. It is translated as CASSNWGGANTG. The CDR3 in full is CASSNWGGANTGQLYF.

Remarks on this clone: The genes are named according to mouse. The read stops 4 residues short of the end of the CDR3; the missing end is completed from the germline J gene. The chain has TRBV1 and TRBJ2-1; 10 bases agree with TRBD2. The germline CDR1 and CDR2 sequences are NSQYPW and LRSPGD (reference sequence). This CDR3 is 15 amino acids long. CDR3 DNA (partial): TGCACCTGCAGTGCAGATCCTGGGGGGGCTTCT. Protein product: CTCSADPGGAS. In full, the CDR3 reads CTCSADPGGASEQFF.

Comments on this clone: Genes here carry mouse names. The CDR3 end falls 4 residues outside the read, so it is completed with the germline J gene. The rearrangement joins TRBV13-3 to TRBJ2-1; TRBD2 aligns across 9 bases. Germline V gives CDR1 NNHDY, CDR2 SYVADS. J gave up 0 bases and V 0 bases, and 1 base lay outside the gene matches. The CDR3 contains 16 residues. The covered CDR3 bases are TGTGCCAGCAGTGATGCTGGGGGGGTTAACTATGCT. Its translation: CASSDAGGVNYA. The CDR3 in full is CASSDAGGVNYAEQFF.

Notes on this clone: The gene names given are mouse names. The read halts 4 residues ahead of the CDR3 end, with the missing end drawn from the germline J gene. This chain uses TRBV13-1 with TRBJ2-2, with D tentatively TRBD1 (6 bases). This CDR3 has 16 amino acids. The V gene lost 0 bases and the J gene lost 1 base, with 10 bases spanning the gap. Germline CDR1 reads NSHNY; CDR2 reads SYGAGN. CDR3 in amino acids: CASSDAVRGNTGQLYF. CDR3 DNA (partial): TGTGCCAGCAGTGATGCAGTCAGGGGAAACACCGGG.

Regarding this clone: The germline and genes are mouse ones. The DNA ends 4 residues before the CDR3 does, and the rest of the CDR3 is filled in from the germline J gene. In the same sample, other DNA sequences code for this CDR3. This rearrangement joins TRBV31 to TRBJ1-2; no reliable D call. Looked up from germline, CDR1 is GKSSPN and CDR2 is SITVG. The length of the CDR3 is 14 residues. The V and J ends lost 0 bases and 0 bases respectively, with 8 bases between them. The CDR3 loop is CAWSLDNANSDYTF. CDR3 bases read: TGTGCCTGGAGTCTAGACAATGCAAACTCC.

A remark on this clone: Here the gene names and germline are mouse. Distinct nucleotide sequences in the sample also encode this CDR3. The covered CDR3 bases are TGTGCCAGCAGTATAGTGGGCTAT. Amino acids: CASSIVGY. In full, the CDR3 is CASSIVGYEQYF. V usage is TRBV19 and J usage is TRBJ2-7; D not resolved. The CDR3 extends 4 residues past the end of the read, so its final part is completed from the germline J gene. CDR3 length: 12 amino acids. The germline CDR1 and CDR2 sequences are FNHDT and SITEND (reference sequence). Trimming pared 0 bases from V and 3 bases from J, leaving 4 bases between.

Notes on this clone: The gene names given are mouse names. CDR3 sequence reads: CASSDSGTGGWAEQFF. The part of the CDR3 DNA that was read is TGTGCCAGCAGTGATTCCGGGACTGGGGGGTGGGCT. The chain couples TRBV13-1 to TRBJ2-1; 12 positions match TRBD2. The CDR3 extends 4 residues past the end of the read, so its final part is completed from the germline J gene. The germline V gene encodes CDR1 NSHNY and CDR2 SYGAGN. The CDR3 runs to 16 residues.

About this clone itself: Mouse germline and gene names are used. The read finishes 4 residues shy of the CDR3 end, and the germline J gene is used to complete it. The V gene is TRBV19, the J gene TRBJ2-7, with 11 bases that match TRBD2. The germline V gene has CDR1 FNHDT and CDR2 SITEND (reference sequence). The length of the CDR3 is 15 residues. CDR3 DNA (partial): TGTGCCAGCAGTATAGCTTGGACTGGGGGGTAT. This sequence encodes CASSIAWTGGY. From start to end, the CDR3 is CASSIAWTGGYEQYF.

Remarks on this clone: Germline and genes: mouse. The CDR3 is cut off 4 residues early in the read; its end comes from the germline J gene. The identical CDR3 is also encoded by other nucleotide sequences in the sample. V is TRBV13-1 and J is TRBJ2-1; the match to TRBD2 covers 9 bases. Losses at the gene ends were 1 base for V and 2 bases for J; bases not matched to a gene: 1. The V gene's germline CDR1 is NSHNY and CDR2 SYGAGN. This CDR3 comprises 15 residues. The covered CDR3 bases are TGTGCCAGCAGTGATTGGGGGGGCGACTATGCT. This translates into CASSDWGGDYA. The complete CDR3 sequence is CASSDWGGDYAEQFF.

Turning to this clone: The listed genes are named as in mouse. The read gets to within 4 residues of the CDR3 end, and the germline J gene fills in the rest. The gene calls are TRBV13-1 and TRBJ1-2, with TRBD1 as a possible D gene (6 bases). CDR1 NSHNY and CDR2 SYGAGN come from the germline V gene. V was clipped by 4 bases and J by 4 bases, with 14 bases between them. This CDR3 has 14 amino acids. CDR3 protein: CASSIGGAGSDYTF. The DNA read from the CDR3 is TGTGCCAGCAGTATCGGGGGGGCAGGCTCC.

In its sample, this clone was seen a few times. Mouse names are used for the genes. The CDR3 sequence: CASSIPDRYNSPLYF. CDR3 DNA (partial): TGTGCCAGCAGTATCCCTGACAGGTATAATTCGCCC. V is TRBV19 and J is TRBJ1-6, with D possibly being TRBD1 (6 bases). The read ends 3 residues early relative to the CDR3; the germline J gene fills the gap. TRBJ1-6 is placed among ORFs of uncertain function. The CDR3 covers 15 residues. Germline V gene data show CDR1 as FNHDT and CDR2 as SITEND (reference sequence). The V end lost 2 bases, the J end lost 4 bases, and 10 bases lay between the germline ends.

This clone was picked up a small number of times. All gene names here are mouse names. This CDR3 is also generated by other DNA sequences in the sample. Here the CDR3 reads CTCSADTGGTGQLYF. The sequenced part of the CDR3 DNA is TGCACCTGCAGTGCAGATACAGGGGGGACCGGG. The rearrangement links TRBV1 to TRBJ2-2; 8 bases align to TRBD1. The read halts 4 residues ahead of the CDR3 end, with the missing end drawn from the germline J gene. This CDR3 is 15 amino acids long. Germline V gene sequence: CDR1 NSQYPW, CDR2 LRSPGD (reference sequence). The V segment lost 0 bases and the J segment 5 bases; nucleotides outside the gene matches: 2.

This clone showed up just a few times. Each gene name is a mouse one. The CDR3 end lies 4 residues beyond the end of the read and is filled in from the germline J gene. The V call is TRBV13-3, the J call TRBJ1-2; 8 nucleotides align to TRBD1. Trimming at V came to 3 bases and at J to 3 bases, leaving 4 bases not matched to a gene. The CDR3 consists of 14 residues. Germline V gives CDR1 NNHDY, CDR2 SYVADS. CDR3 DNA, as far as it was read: TGTGCCAGCAGTGCGACAGGGGTGGACTCC. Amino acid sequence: CASSATGVDS. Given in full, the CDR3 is CASSATGVDSDYTF.

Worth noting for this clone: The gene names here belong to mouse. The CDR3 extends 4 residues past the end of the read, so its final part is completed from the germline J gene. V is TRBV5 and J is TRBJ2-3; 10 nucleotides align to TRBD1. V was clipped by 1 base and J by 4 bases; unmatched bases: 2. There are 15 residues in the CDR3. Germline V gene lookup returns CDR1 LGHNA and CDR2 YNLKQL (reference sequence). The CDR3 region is CASSQGQGATETLYF. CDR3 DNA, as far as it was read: TGTGCCAGCAGCCAAGGACAGGGGGCGACAGAA.

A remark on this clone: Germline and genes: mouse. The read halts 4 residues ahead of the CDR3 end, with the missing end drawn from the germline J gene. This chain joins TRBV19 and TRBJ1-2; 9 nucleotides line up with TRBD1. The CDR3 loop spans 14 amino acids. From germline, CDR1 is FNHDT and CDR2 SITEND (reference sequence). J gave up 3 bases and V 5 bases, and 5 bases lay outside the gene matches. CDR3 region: CASRDRGGDSDYTF. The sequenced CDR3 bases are TGTGCCAGCAGGGACAGGGGAGGGGACTCC. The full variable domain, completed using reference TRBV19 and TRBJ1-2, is GGIITQTPKFLIGQEGQKLTLKCQQNFNHDTMYWYRQDSGKGLRLIYYSITENDLQKGDLSEGYDASREKKSSFSLTVTSAQKNEMAVFLCASRDRGGDSDYTFGSGTRLLVI.

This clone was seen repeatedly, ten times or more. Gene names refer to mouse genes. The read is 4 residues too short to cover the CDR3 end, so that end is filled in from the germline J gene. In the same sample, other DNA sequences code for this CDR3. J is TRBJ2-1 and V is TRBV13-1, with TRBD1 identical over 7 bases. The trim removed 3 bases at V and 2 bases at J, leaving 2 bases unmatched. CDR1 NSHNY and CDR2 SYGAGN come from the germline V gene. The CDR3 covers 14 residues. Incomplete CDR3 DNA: TGTGCCAGCAGTGCCGGGACAGACTATGCT. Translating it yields CASSAGTDYA. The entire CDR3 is CASSAGTDYAEQFF.

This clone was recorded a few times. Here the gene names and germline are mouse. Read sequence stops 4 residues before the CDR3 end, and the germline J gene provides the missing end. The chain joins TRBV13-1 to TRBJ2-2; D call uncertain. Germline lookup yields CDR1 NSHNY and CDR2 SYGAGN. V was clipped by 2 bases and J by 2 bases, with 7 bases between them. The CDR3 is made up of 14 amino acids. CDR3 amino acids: CASSEARNTGQLYF. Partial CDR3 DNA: TGTGCCAGCAGTGAAGCCAGGAACACCGGG.

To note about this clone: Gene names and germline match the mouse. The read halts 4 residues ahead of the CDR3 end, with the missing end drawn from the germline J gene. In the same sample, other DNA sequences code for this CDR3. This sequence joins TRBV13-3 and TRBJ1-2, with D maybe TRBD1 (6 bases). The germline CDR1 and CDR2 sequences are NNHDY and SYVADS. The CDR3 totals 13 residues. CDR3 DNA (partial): TGTGCCAGCAGTGACAGGGGCGGGTCC. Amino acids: CASSDRGGS. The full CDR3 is CASSDRGGSDYTF.

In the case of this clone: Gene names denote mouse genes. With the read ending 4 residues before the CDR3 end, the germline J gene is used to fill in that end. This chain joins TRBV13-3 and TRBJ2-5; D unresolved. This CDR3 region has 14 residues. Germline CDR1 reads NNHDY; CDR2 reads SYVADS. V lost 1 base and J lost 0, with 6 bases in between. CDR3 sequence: CASSDTANQDTQYF. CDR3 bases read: TGTGCCAGCAGTGATACAGCTAACCAAGAC.

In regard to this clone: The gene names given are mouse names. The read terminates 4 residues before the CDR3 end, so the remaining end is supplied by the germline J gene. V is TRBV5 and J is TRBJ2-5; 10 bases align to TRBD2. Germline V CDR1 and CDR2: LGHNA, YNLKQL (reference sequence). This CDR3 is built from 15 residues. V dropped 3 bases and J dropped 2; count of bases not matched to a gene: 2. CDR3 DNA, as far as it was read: TGTGCCAGCAGCCACCTGGGGGGGCCCCAAGAC. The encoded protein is CASSHLGGPQD. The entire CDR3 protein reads CASSHLGGPQDTQYF.

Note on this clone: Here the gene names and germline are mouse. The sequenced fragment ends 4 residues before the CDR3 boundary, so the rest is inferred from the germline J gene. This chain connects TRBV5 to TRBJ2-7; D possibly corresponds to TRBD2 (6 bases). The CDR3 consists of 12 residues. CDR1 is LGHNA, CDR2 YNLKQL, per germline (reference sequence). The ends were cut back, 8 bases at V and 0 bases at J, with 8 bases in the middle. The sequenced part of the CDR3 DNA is TGTGCCAGCTCTGGGGACTCCTAT. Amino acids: CASSGDSY. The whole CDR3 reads CASSGDSYEQYF.